The 9 T cell receptor beta chains presented below share a single source sample, sequenced in a study of tumor-infiltrating lymphocytes in oesophageal squamous cell carcinoma. From the PCR reads, TCRdb called clonotypes with MiXCR, one entry per CDR3 protein. The sample has about 10,000 distinct CDR3 sequences, approximately 62% seen once. The sequenced sample was esophageal tumor tissue. These receptors were taken from a male donor with esophageal squamous cell carcinoma.

This clonotype is medium-sized by share. The chain is built from TRBV12-3 or TRBV12-4 and TRBJ2-3, with 10 bases aligning to TRBD1. The length of the CDR3 is 16 residues. With 7 bases clipped from V and 4 bases from J, the junction kept 11 bases outside the gene matches. CDR3 protein: CASTRPGTGVADTQYF. The CDR3 region has the DNA TGTGCCAGCACCCGCCCCGGGACAGGGGTTGCAGATACGCAGTATTTT.

About this clonotype itself: The germline gene is not matched at one end of the junction; a read error may be the cause. The rearrangement links TRBV6-1 to TRBJ2-5; D possibly matches TRBD1 or TRBD2 (6 bases each). Germline loops: CDR1 MNHNS, CDR2 SASEGT. The CDR3 extends over 14 amino acids. The CDR3 here is CASTQQGGGETQHF. CDR3 coding DNA: TGTGCCAGCACCCAACAGGGAGGAGGTGAGACCCAGCACTTC.

By sample share, this clonotype is medium-sized. This rearrangement joins TRBV28 to TRBJ2-5, with D uncertain. The V end was cut by 4 bases, the J end by 4 bases, with 16 bases between. Germline CDR1 reads MDHEN; CDR2 reads SYDVKM. The CDR3 spans 15 residues. The DNA of the CDR3 is TGTGCCAGCAGTTCTTCTAGGGTAAGACGAGAGACCCAGTACTTC. Protein product: CASSSSRVRRETQYF.

V is TRBV11-2 and J is TRBJ2-7; D remains ambiguous. The germline V gene has CDR1 SGHAT and CDR2 FQNNGV. This CDR3 contains 12 residues. Deletions cut 5 bases from V and 5 bases from J, with 10 bases between. The CDR3, as DNA: TGTGCCAGCAGCGGAACTAACAACGAGCAGTACTTC. Amino acid sequence: CASSGTNNEQYF.

The rearrangement links TRBV7-6 to TRBJ1-1; tentative D call: TRBD1 (5 bases). The length of the CDR3 is 15 residues. V dropped 1 base and J dropped 2 bases, with 11 bases sitting between them. CDR1 and CDR2 (germline): SGHVS, FNYEAQ. The CDR3 loop reads CASSLGGNSNTEAFF. DNA of the CDR3: TGTGCCAGCAGCTTAGGGGGGAACAGCAACACTGAAGCTTTCTTT.

The rearrangement uses TRBV6-2 or TRBV6-3 and TRBJ2-5; D gene ambiguous. The DNA end is a closer match to TRBJ2-1, so the J assignment may be wrong. Germline CDR1 reads MNHEY; CDR2 reads SVGEGT. The CDR3 loop spans 13 amino acids. CDR3 bases: TGTGCCAGCACTGGGGTAACCTACAATGAGCAGTTCTTC. Encoded protein: CASTGVTYNEQFF.

The chain has TRBV7-6 and TRBJ2-5, with no clear D. Trimming stripped 4 bases from V and 5 bases from J, with 8 bases between. CDR3 length equals 12 residues. The germline CDR1 and CDR2 sequences are SGHVS and FNYEAQ. DNA of the CDR3: TGTGCCAGCAGCTACCTATCGGAGACCCAGTACTTC. Protein sequence: CASSYLSETQYF. Combining the CDR3 with reference TRBV7-6 and TRBJ2-5 gives the whole variable domain GAGVSQSPRYKVTKRGQDVALRCDPISGHVSLYWYRQALGQGPEFLTYFNYEAQQDKSGLPNDRFSAERPEGSISTLTIQRTEQRDSAMYRCASSYLSETQYFGPGTRLLVL.

There are many counts of this clonotype. The chain couples TRBV5-1 to TRBJ2-3; 8 nucleotides match TRBD1. The CDR3 loop spans 14 amino acids. The V gene's germline CDR1 is SGHRS and CDR2 YFSETQ. V shed 4 bases, J shed 6 bases, and the junction held 7 bases outside the gene matches. The CDR3 here is CASSTSGGGDTQYF. Written as DNA, the CDR3 is TGCGCCAGCAGCACCTCAGGGGGCGGGGATACGCAGTATTTT.

The chain links TRBV7-9 to TRBJ2-3, with 10 bases matching TRBD2. This CDR3 is built from 16 residues. V was clipped by 4 bases and J by 1 base; unmatched bases: 5. Germline V CDR1 and CDR2: SEHNR, FQNEAQ (reference sequence). CDR3 nucleotides: TGTGCCAGCAGCTCGCGGGGGACTAGCGGCACAGATACGCAGTATTTT. Translated: CASSSRGTSGTDTQYF. Together with reference TRBV7-9 and TRBJ2-3, the CDR3 gives the full variable domain: DTGVSQNPRHKITKRGQNVTFRCDPISEHNRLYWYRQTLGQGPEFLTYFQNEAQLEKSRLLSDRFSAERPKGSFSTLEIQRTEQGDSAMYLCASSSRGTSGTDTQYFGPGTRLTVL.